Shown below are 20 T cell receptor beta chains from a single sample sequenced in a study of blood T cell repertoires in COVID-19. Profiled with immunoSEQ multiplex PCR; TCRdb holds only in-frame clones, not every one. This table holds 200,000 or so clones, approximately 86% found once. Sequences were obtained from PBMCs or T cells enriched from blood (not recorded which). Receptors originate from a woman between 35 and 50 years old with acute COVID-19.

This chain connects TRBV18 to TRBJ2-1; 10 nucleotides align to TRBD2. The germline V gene encodes CDR1 KGHSH and CDR2 LQKENI. This CDR3 is built from 18 residues. Trimming took 6 bases from V and 4 from J; bases not matched to a gene: 15. CDR3 nucleotides: TGTGCCAGCTCCCAGGGTGTCTCTAGCGGGAGATCTTACAATGAGCAGTTCTTC. This gives the protein CASSQGVSSGRSYNEQFF.

The J gene is TRBJ1-5, the V gene TRBV28, with D perhaps TRBD1 (5 bases). There are 14 residues in the CDR3. CDR1 MDHEN and CDR2 SYDVKM come from the germline V gene. V was trimmed by 5 bases and J by 9 bases, leaving 17 bases between them. The CDR3 DNA follows: TGTGCCAGCAGTACGGAGACAGACTTTAGGCCCCAGCATTTT. Amino acid sequence: CASSTETDFRPQHF. Together with reference TRBV28 and TRBJ1-5, the CDR3 gives the full variable domain: DVKVTQSSRYLVKRTGEKVFLECVQDMDHENMFWYRQDPGLGLRLIYFSYDVKMKEKGDIPEGYSVSREKKERFSLILESASTNQTSMYLCASSTETDFRPQHFGDGTRLSIL.

This chain joins TRBV12-5 and TRBJ1-5, with unresolved D. V was trimmed by 7 bases and J by 6 bases, leaving 10 bases between them. Per the germline V gene, CDR1 is LGHNT and CDR2 is FRNRAP. The CDR3 covers 12 residues. In DNA form, the CDR3 reads TGTGCTAGTGCCCGAGGAGGTCAGCCCCAGCATTTT. Amino acids: CASARGGQPQHF.

This clone has only a few counts. The chain combines TRBV27 with TRBJ2-7; D is possibly TRBD2 (5 bases). The V and J ends lost 5 bases and 5 bases respectively, with 16 bases between them. The CDR3 contains 14 residues. Germline CDR1 reads MNHEY; CDR2 reads SMNVEV (reference sequence). DNA for the CDR3: TGTGCCAGCAGTCCTAACTCCCACGGGAACGAGCAGTACTTC. The encoded protein is CASSPNSHGNEQYF.

The rearrangement links TRBV5-4 to TRBJ2-5; tentatively, D is TRBD1 (6 bases). The CDR3 contains 14 residues. Trimming left V 0 bases short and J 5 bases short, with 11 bases between. The V gene's germline CDR1 is SGHNT and CDR2 YYREEE (reference sequence). CDR3 nucleotides: TGTGCCAGCAGCTTGGAGGGTAGGGGGGAGACCCAGTACTTC. Its protein product is CASSLEGRGETQYF.

The chain carries TRBV10-3 and TRBJ2-7, with 8 bases matching TRBD1. Trimming took 3 bases from V and 2 from J; bases not matched to a gene: 9. The CDR3 covers 16 residues. Germline V gives CDR1 ENHRY, CDR2 SYGVKD. Here the CDR3 reads CAISDLSAGGPYEQYF. The CDR3 DNA is TGTGCCATCAGTGATCTGTCGGCAGGGGGCCCCTACGAGCAGTACTTC.

The rearrangement joins TRBV27 to TRBJ2-3; 7 nucleotides align to TRBD1. Per germline, CDR1 MNHEY and CDR2 SMNVEV (reference sequence). The V and J ends lost 1 base and 0 bases, in that order; junction bases with no gene match: 13. The CDR3 contains 19 residues. CDR3 region: CASSLYSPVDRVSTDTQYF. In DNA, the CDR3 is TGTGCCAGCAGTTTATATAGTCCCGTAGACAGGGTGAGCACAGATACGCAGTATTTT.

V is TRBV5-1 and J is TRBJ2-2; 10 positions match TRBD2. The ends lost 5 bases at V and 5 bases at J; junction bases unmatched: 6. Germline V gene sequence: CDR1 SGHRS, CDR2 YFSETQ. The CDR3 is 15 residues long. The DNA for the CDR3 is TGCGCCAGCAGTAAGCGGGAGGGCTCTACCGGGGAGCTGTTTTTT. Translated: CASSKREGSTGELFF.

The chain recombines TRBV6-2 or TRBV6-3 with TRBJ1-1; 8 bases line up with TRBD1. Germline CDR1 MNHEY, CDR2 SVGEGT. Trimming removed 7 bases from V and 3 bases from J; junction bases left unmatched: 10. The CDR3 consists of 15 residues. CDR3 nucleotides: TGTGCCAGCACCCCAGGGGGCGCTAGGGACACTGAAGCTTTCTTT. It encodes CASTPGGARDTEAFF.

The gene calls are TRBV28 and TRBJ2-5; no clear D. V lost 4 bases to trimming and J lost 5 bases, with 2 bases between them. This CDR3 has 10 residues. Germline CDR1 MDHEN, CDR2 SYDVKM. The CDR3 sequence: CASSSETQYF. The CDR3 DNA reads TGTGCCAGCAGTTCGGAGACCCAGTACTTC.

The chain employs TRBV10-3 and TRBJ2-2; possible D gene TRBD1, 5 bases. The CDR3 is made up of 13 amino acids. Germline V gene data show CDR1 as ENHRY and CDR2 as SYGVKD. V dropped 7 bases and J dropped 1 base, with 7 bases sitting between them. CDR3 DNA sequence: TGTGCCATCAATCAGGGGAACACCGGGGAGCTGTTTTTT. It specifies CAINQGNTGELFF.

This clone has only one observation. V and J are TRBV11-2 and TRBJ2-3; 7 bases are a match to TRBD2. The CDR3 sequence is 18 residues long. CDR1 and CDR2 from the germline V gene are SGHAT and FQNNGV. The V gene end was trimmed by 1 base and the J gene end by 3 bases; junction bases not matched to a gene: 13. This CDR3 reads CASSLGGLAGAVTDTQYF. CDR3 bases: TGTGCCAGCAGCTTAGGGGGACTGGCGGGAGCTGTAACAGATACGCAGTATTTT.

The chain links TRBV2 to TRBJ1-3, with no clear D. The CDR3 contains 13 residues. Deletions cut 6 bases from V and 0 bases from J, with 6 bases between. CDR1 SNHLY and CDR2 FYNNEI come from the germline V gene. CDR3 residues: CASRHRSGNTIYF. CDR3 bases: TGTGCCAGCAGACACCGCTCTGGAAACACCATATATTTT.

The CDR3 reads CATSDSGLAGVLPYNEQFF. For the CDR3, the DNA is TGTGCCACCAGTGATTCGGGACTAGCGGGAGTCCTCCCCTACAATGAGCAGTTCTTC. The chain employs TRBV24-1 and TRBJ2-1, with 14 bases identical to TRBD2. The germline V gene encodes CDR1 KGHDR and CDR2 SFDVKD. This CDR3 spans 19 amino acids. V lost 2 bases to trimming and J lost 2 bases; unmatched junction nucleotides: 7.

V gene TRBV6-2 or TRBV6-3 combines with J gene TRBJ2-5, with TRBD2 matching 14 bases. CDR3 length: 15 amino acids. Germline trimming cut 4 bases from V and 7 bases from J; bases unmatched to any gene: 5. Germline V gene lookup returns CDR1 MNHEY and CDR2 SVGEGT. The CDR3 region is CASSSGLAGGGTQYF. The DNA for the CDR3 is TGTGCCAGCAGTTCCGGACTAGCGGGGGGCGGGACCCAGTACTTC.

The rearrangement uses TRBV5-6 and TRBJ2-1, with TRBD1 matching over 8 bases. This CDR3 spans 15 amino acids. Germline V gives CDR1 SGHDT, CDR2 YYEEEE. The junction had 4 bases not matched to a gene; V was cut back by 4 bases and J by 1 base. This CDR3 is CASSRTGSSYNEQFF. The CDR3 nucleotides are TGTGCCAGCAGCCGGACAGGGTCGTCCTACAATGAGCAGTTCTTC.

The rearrangement joins TRBV11-2 to TRBJ2-7; 7 bases agree with TRBD2. Trimming took 5 bases from V and 4 from J; bases not matched to a gene: 5. From germline, CDR1 is SGHAT and CDR2 FQNNGV. This CDR3 is 13 amino acids long. CDR3 loop: CASSPVGGYEQYF. In DNA, the CDR3 is TGTGCCAGCAGCCCCGTCGGGGGGTACGAGCAGTACTTC.

J is TRBJ2-4 and V is TRBV2, with a weak D call TRBD1 (6 bases). This CDR3 has 17 amino acids. The germline CDR1 and CDR2 sequences are SNHLY and FYNNEI. The germline V and J ends were trimmed by 3 bases and 0 bases, with 15 bases remaining between them. CDR3 nucleotides: TGTGCCAGCAGTGAGGACAGTCCCGTCCTAGCCAAAAACATTCAGTACTTC. Its translation is CASSEDSPVLAKNIQYF.

The rearrangement uses TRBV5-1 and TRBJ2-1; 11 bases align to TRBD2. The trim removed 1 base at V and 1 base at J, leaving 1 base unmatched. Germline CDR1 and CDR2: SGHRS and YFSETQ. This CDR3 is built from 16 residues. The CDR3 sequence: CASSLIAGGSYNEQFF. The CDR3 coding sequence is TGCGCCAGCAGCTTGATAGCGGGAGGGTCCTACAATGAGCAGTTCTTC.

The chain combines TRBV27 with TRBJ2-1, with 8 bases aligning to TRBD1. V was pared by 5 bases and J by 5 bases, with 5 bases of the junction left unmatched. The germline CDR1 and CDR2 sequences are MNHEY and SMNVEV (reference sequence). This CDR3 comprises 14 residues. The CDR3 loop reads CASSRDRGNNEQFF. In DNA form, the CDR3 reads TGTGCCAGCAGTCGTGACAGGGGTAACAATGAGCAGTTCTTC.